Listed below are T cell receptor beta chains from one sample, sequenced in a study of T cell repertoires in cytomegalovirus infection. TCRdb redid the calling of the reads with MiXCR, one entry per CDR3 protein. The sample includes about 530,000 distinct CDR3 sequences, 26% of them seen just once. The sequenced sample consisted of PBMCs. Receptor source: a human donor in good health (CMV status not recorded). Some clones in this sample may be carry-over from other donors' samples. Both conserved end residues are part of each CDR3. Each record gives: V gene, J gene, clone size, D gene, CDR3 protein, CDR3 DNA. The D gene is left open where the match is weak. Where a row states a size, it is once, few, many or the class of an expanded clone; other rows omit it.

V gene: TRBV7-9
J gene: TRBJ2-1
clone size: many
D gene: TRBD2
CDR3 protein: CASSLMGTSAVEQFF
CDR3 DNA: TGTGCCAGCAGCCTAATGGGGACTAGCGCGGTGGAGCAGTTCTTC

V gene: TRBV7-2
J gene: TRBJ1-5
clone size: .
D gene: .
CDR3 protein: CASSQTSNQPQHF
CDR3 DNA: TGTGCCAGCAGCCAAACGAGCAATCAGCCCCAGCATTTT

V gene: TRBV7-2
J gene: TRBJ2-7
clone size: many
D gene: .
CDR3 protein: CASSLGFGGAQYREQYF
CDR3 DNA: TGTGCCAGCAGCTTAGGTTTTGGGGGCGCCCAATACAGGGAGCAGTACTTC

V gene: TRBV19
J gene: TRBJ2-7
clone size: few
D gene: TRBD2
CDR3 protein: CASSIDGTSGSHRTYEQYF
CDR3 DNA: TGTGCCAGTAGTATAGACGGGACTAGCGGGAGCCACCGTACCTACGAGCAGTACTTC

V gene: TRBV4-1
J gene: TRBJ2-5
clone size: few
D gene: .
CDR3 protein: CASSQGQGGRATQYF
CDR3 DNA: TGCGCCAGCAGCCAAGGTCAAGGTGGTCGGGCGACCCAGTACTTC

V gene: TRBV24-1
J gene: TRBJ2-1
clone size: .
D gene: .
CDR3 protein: CATSDPDGSYNEQFF
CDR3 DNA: TGTGCCACCAGTGATCCGGATGGCTCCTACAATGAGCAGTTCTTC

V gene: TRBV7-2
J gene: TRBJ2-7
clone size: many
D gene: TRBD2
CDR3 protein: CASSATRLAGGREQYF
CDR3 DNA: TGTGCCAGCAGCGCCACGCGTCTAGCGGGAGGGCGCGAGCAGTACTTC

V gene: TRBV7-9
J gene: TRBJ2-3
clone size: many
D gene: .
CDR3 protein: CASSLDGSRADTQYF
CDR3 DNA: TGTGCCAGCAGTCTAGACGGATCACGCGCAGATACGCAGTATTTT

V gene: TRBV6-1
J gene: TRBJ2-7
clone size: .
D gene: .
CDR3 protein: CASEGEGYEQYF
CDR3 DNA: TGTGCCAGCGAGGGGGAAGGATACGAGCAGTACTTC

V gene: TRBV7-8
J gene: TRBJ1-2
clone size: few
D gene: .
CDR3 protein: CASSHLKGGHGYTF
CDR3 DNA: TGTGCCAGCAGCCACCTAAAGGGGGGACATGGCTACACCTTC

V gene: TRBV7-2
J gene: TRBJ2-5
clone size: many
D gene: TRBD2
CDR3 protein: CASSLSQTGGETQYF
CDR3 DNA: TGTGCCAGCAGCTTATCCCAGACGGGGGGAGAGACCCAGTACTTC

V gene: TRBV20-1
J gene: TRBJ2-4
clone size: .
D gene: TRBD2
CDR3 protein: CSALAVTYKNIQYF
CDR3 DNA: TGCAGTGCTCTAGCGGTCACCTACAAAAACATTCAGTACTTC

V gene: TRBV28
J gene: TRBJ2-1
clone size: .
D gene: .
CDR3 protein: CASTVRDNYNEQFF
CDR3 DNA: TGTGCCAGCACGGTGAGGGACAACTACAATGAGCAGTTCTTC

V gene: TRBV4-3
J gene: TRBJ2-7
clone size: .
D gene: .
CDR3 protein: CASSREGGIGYEQYF
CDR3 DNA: TGCGCCAGCAGCCGAGAAGGCGGGATTGGTTACGAGCAGTACTTC

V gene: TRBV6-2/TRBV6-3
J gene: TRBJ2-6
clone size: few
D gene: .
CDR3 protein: CASSNLDQPFLSGANVLTF
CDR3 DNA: TGTGCCAGCAGTAACCTCGACCAACCCTTTCTCTCTGGGGCCAACGTCCTGACTTTC

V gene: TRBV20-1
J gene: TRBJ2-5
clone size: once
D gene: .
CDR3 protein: CSARDEGTQETQYF
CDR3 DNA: TGCAGTGCTAGAGATGAGGGCACCCAGGAGACCCAGTACTTC

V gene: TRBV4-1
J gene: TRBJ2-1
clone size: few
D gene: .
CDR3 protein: CASSPGRGPNNEQFF
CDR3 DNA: TGCGCCAGCAGCCCAGGTCGGGGGCCGAACAATGAGCAGTTCTTC

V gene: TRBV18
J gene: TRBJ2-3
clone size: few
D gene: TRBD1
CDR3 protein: CASSLRGMDRDTDTQYF
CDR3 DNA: TGTGCCAGCTCACTCCGAGGAATGGACAGGGACACAGATACGCAGTATTTT

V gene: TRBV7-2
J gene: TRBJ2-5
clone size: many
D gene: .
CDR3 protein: CASSLRDSQETQYF
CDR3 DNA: TGTGCCAGCAGCCTACGGGACTCACAAGAGACCCAGTACTTC

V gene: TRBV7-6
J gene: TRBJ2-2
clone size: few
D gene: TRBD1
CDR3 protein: CASSLRGLSTGELFF
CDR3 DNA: TGTGCCAGCAGCTTAAGGGGGCTCAGCACCGGGGAGCTGTTTTTT

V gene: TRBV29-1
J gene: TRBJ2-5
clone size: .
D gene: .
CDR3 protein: CSVARYGETQYF
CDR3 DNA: TGCAGCGTTGCCCGGTATGGGGAGACCCAGTACTTC

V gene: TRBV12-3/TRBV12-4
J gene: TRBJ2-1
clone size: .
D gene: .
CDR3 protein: CASSYRDPRDGDNEQFF
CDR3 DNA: TGTGCCAGCAGTTATAGGGACCCCCGGGACGGTGACAATGAGCAGTTCTTC

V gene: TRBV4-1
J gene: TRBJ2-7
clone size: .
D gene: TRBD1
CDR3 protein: CASSQEGQGREQYF
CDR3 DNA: TGCGCCAGCAGCCAAGAAGGACAGGGACGCGAGCAGTACTTC

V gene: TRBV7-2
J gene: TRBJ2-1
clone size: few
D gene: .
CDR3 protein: CASSSTGYRLEVF
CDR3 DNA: TGTGCCAGCAGCTCGACTGGGTATCGGTTGGAGGTCTTC

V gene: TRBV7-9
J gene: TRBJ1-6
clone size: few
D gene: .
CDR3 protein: CASSLIGGRNSPLHF
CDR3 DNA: TGTGCCAGCAGCTTAATTGGGGGACGGAATTCACCCCTCCACTTT